Following are 20 T cell receptor beta chains from one sample sequenced in a study of T cells expressing NK-cell markers (dated by TCRdb to 2018 to 2021). Library prep was done by 5' RACE. TCRdb records Illumina HiSeq 2000 as the sequencer. TCRdb reprocessed the raw reads; every CDR3 protein sequence is a single record, and DNA is not supplied. This sample's table has entries for under 200,000 distinct CDR3 sequences. The ten biggest clones cover less than 20% of the sample. The sample was blood T cells: a sorted CD56 or NKG2C T cell subset, CD4+ or CD8+ T cells, or bulk PBMC T cells (not recorded which). These receptors were obtained from a woman aged 18 to 69 in good health.

The chain links TRBV7-9 to TRBJ2-1; TCRdb designates TRBD2, a call that cannot be tested without DNA. Germline CDR1 reads SEHNR; CDR2 reads FQNEAQ (reference sequence). CDR3 length: 17 amino acids. CDR3 loop: CASSKTSGGLQAGEQFF.

This rearrangement joins TRBV12-5 to TRBJ1-4; TCRdb's D call of TRBD1 is untestable without DNA. This CDR3 is 13 amino acids long. The germline V gene encodes CDR1 LGHNT and CDR2 FRNRAP. The CDR3 loop reads CASRQGTNEKLFF.

The chain employs TRBV24-1 and TRBJ2-1; the TCRdb D gene call, TRBD2, has no DNA to confirm it. Germline CDR1 reads KGHDR; CDR2 reads SFDVKD. There are 15 residues in the CDR3. The CDR3 region is CATSPLAGGINEQFF.

The V call is TRBV12-3 or TRBV12-4, the J call TRBJ2-2; TCRdb returns TRBD1, unconfirmable since there is no DNA. CDR3 length: 15 residues. CDR3 sequence reads: CASSLQPGDTGELFF.

V gene TRBV12-3 or TRBV12-4 combines with J gene TRBJ2-2; the TCRdb call, TRBD2, lacks DNA for checking. This CDR3 spans 13 amino acids. CDR3 in amino acids: CASRPREIGELFF.

The CDR3 sequence: CASSLGRAPAETQYF. J is TRBJ2-5 and V is TRBV7-8. The germline V gene has CDR1 SGHVS and CDR2 FQNEAQ. This CDR3 spans 15 amino acids.

The chain is built from TRBV6-5 and TRBJ2-1; as DNA is missing, the TRBD2 call by TCRdb cannot be tested. The CDR3 extends over 14 amino acids. Germline CDR1 is MNHEY and CDR2 is SVGAGI. The CDR3 here is CASSTSGGYNEQFF.

The rearrangement joins TRBV5-1 to TRBJ1-5; checking the TCRdb D call of TRBD1 is not possible without DNA. The CDR3 contains 15 residues. Germline V CDR1 and CDR2: SGHRS, YFSETQ. CDR3 residues: CASTSPRGVNQPQHF.

This chain uses TRBV20-1 with TRBJ1-2; TCRdb outputs TRBD1, but without DNA this stays unchecked. This CDR3 spans 12 amino acids. Germline values: CDR1 DFQATT, CDR2 SNEGSKA (reference sequence). The CDR3 loop reads CSARQGVYGYTF.

This sequence joins TRBV20-1 and TRBJ2-3. The germline CDR1 and CDR2 sequences are DFQATT and SNEGSKA (reference sequence). The CDR3 is 16 amino acids. The CDR3 reads CSARPISLSVTDTQYF.

The V call is TRBV7-8, the J call TRBJ2-1; TCRdb picks TRBD1, but there is no DNA to check that call. This CDR3 comprises 16 residues. CDR1 is SGHVS, CDR2 FQNEAQ, per germline. CDR3 residues: CASSLVQADSYNEQFF.

The chain combines TRBV4-2 with TRBJ1-2; there is no DNA to check the TCRdb D call of TRBD1. The CDR3 loop spans 16 amino acids. The germline gives CDR1 LGHNA, CDR2 YNFKEQ. CDR3 region: CASSQDDRARRVGYTF.

The CDR3: CASSAGTGVYEQYF. The chain is built from TRBV9 and TRBJ2-7; the D call of TRBD1 rests on TCRdb alone, since no DNA is present to check it. The germline gives CDR1 SGDLS, CDR2 YYNGEE. This CDR3 contains 14 residues.

J is TRBJ2-1 and V is TRBV7-9; TCRdb lists TRBD2, though no DNA is available to test this call. CDR3 length: 14 residues. Germline V gives CDR1 SEHNR, CDR2 FQNEAQ (reference sequence). This CDR3 is CASSRNLKLAGQFF.

This chain joins TRBV15 and TRBJ2-7; TCRdb's D gene call, TRBD2, goes unchecked for lack of DNA. CDR1 LNHNV and CDR2 YYDKDF come from the germline V gene (reference sequence). There are 15 residues in the CDR3. The CDR3 loop is CATSRDDRRTREQYF.

The rearrangement uses TRBV5-1 and TRBJ2-1. Germline V gives CDR1 SGHRS, CDR2 YFSETQ. The CDR3 length is 14 residues. The CDR3 protein is CASRQDTSYNEQFF.

CDR3 region: CASSFAQGLTGELFF. The chain employs TRBV7-9 and TRBJ2-2; the TCRdb D gene call, TRBD1, has no DNA to confirm it. This CDR3 has 15 residues. Germline lookup yields CDR1 SEHNR and CDR2 FQNEAQ (reference sequence).

The CDR3 sequence is CASSLDQLLSSGANVLTF. This rearrangement joins TRBV5-1 to TRBJ2-6. CDR3 size: 18 residues. Germline V gene data show CDR1 as SGHRS and CDR2 as YFSETQ.

This chain joins TRBV20-1 and TRBJ2-7; TCRdb names TRBD1, which stays unverified in the absence of DNA. The CDR3 spans 12 residues. CDR1 and CDR2 from the germline V gene are DFQATT and SNEGSKA (reference sequence). CDR3 region: CSAREGHYEQYF.

The chain uses TRBV12-3 or TRBV12-4 and TRBJ2-3. The CDR3 length is 14 residues. The CDR3 sequence: CASGLAGDGDTQYF.